The sequence of this T cell receptor beta chain was determined in a study of Graves' ophthalmopathy and Graves' hyperthyroidism. The CDR3 has 14 amino acids. Trimming pared 1 base from V and 5 bases from J, leaving 12 bases between. Germline V CDR1 and CDR2: SGHVS, FQNEAQ. Pregnant or lactating patients and those with other autoimmune diseases or uncontrolled infections were excluded. Researchers took RNA transcripts and amplified TCR beta CDR3 regions from them. Amplification began with first-round RT-PCR using HTBI primers, then second-round multiplex PCR was performed. TCRdb itself ran the multiplex PCR reads through MiXCR, one entry per CDR3 protein. Of about 740,000 distinct CDR3 sequences in the sample, 40% were seen once. Many counts were recorded for this clonotype.

Sequenced material: peripheral blood. The chain recombines TRBV7-8 with TRBJ2-7; D perhaps matches TRBD1 (6 bases). The clonotype originates from an adult man with Graves' ophthalmopathy. The CDR3 spells CASSLVQGFDEQYF. In DNA form, the CDR3 reads TGTGCCAGCAGCTTAGTACAGGGTTTCGACGAGCAGTACTTC.